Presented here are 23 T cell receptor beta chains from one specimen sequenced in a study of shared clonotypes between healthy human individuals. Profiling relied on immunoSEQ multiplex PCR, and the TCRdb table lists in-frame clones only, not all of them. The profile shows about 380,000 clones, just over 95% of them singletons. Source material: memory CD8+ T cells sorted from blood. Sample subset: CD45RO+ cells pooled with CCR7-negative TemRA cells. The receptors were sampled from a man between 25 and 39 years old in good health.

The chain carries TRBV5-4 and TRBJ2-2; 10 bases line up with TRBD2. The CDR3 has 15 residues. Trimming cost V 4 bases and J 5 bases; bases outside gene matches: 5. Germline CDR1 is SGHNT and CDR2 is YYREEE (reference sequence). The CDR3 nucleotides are TGTGCCAGCAGCCCGCCTAGCGGGAGAACCGGGGAGCTGTTTTTT. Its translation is CASSPPSGRTGELFF.

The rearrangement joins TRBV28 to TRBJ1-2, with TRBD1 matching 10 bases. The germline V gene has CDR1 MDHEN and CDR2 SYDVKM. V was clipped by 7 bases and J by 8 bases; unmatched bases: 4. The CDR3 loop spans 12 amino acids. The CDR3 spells CASTQTGGGYTF. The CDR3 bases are TGTGCCAGCACCCAGACAGGGGGCGGCTACACCTTC.

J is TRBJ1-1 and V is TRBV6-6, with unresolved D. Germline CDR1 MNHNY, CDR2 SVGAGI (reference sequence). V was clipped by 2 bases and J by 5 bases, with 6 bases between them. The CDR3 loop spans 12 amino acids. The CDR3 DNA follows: TGTGCCAGCAGTTACGCGGTAACTGAAGCTTTCTTT. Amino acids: CASSYAVTEAFF.

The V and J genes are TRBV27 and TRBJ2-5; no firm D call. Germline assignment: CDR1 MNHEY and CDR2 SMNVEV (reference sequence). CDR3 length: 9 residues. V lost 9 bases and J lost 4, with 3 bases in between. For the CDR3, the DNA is TGTGCCAGACCAGAGACCCAGTACTTC. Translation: CARPETQYF.

In nucleotides, the CDR3 is TGCGCCAGCAGCCTAAACCAGGGGCAGTTCTACGAGCAGTACTTC. Protein: CASSLNQGQFYEQYF. This chain joins TRBV5-1 and TRBJ2-7; a possible D gene is TRBD1 (6 bases). The germline V and J ends were trimmed by 4 bases and 3 bases, with 17 bases remaining between them. The CDR3 has 15 amino acids. The germline gives CDR1 SGHRS, CDR2 YFSETQ. The variable domain in full, completed from reference TRBV5-1 and TRBJ2-7, reads KAGVTQTPRYLIKTRGQQVTLSCSPISGHRSVSWYQQTPGQGLQFLFEYFSETQRNKGNFPGRFSGRQFSNSRSEMNVSTLELGDSALYLCASSLNQGQFYEQYFGPGTRLTVT.

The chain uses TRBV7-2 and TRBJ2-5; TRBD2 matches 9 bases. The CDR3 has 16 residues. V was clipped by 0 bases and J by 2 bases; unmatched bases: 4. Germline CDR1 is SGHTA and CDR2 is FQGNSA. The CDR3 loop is CASSLASTSGQETQYF. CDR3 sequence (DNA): TGTGCCAGCAGCTTAGCGTCGACTAGCGGACAAGAGACCCAGTACTTC. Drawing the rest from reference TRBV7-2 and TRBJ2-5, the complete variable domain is GAGVSQSPSNKVTEKGKDVELRCDPISGHTALYWYRQSLGQGLEFLIYFQGNSAPDKSGLPSDRFSAERTGGSVSTLTIQRTQQEDSAVYLCASSLASTSGQETQYFGPGTRLLVL.

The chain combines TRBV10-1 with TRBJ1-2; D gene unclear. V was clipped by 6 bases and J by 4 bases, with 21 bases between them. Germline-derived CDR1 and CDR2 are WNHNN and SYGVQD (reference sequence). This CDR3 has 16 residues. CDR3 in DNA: TGCGCCAGCAGGGAGGTCAAGACGCGAAAGACCTATGGCTACACCTTC. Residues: CASREVKTRKTYGYTF.

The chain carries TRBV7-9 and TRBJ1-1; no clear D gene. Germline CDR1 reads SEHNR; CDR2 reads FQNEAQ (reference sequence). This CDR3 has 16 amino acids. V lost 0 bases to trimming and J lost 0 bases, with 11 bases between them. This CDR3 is CASSLAGSGLNTEAFF. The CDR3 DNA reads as TGTGCCAGCAGCTTAGCGGGGAGCGGATTGAACACTGAAGCTTTCTTT. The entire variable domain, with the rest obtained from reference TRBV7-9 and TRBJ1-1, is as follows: DTGVSQNPRHKITKRGQNVTFRCDPISEHNRLYWYRQTLGQGPEFLTYFQNEAQLEKSRLLSDRFSAERPKGSFSTLEIQRTEQGDSAMYLCASSLAGSGLNTEAFFGQGTRLTVV.

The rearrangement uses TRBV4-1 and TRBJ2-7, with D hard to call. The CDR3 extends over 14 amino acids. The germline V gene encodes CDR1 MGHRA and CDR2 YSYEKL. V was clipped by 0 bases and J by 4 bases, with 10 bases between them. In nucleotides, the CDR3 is TGCGCCAGCAGCCAAGATGTAGTGAAGTACGAGCAGTACTTC. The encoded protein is CASSQDVVKYEQYF.

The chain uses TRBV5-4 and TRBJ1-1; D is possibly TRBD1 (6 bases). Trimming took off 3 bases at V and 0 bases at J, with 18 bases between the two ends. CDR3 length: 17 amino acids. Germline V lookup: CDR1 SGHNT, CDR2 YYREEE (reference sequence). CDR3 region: CASSSTGRGRVNTEAFF. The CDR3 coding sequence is TGTGCCAGCAGCTCAACGGGGAGGGGGAGGGTGAACACTGAAGCTTTCTTT.

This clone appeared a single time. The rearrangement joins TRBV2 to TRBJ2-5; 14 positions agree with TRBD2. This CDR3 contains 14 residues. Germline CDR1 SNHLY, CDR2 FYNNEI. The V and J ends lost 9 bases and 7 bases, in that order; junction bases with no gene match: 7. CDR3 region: CARGGLAGGGTQYF. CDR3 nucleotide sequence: TGTGCCAGGGGAGGACTAGCGGGAGGAGGGACCCAGTACTTC.

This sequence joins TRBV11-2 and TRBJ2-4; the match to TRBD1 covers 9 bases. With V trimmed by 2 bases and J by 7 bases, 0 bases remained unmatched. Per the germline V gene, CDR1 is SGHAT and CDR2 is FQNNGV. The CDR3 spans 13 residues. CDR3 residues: CASSLTGGNIQYF. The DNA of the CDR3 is TGTGCCAGCAGCTTAACAGGGGGCAACATTCAGTACTTC.

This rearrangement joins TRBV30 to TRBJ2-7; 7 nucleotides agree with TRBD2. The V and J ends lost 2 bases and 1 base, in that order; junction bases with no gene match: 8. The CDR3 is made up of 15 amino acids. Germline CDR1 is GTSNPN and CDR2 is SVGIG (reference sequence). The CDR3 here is CAWSLRSGRSYEQYF. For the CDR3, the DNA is TGTGCCTGGAGTCTTAGGTCCGGGAGGTCCTACGAGCAGTACTTC.

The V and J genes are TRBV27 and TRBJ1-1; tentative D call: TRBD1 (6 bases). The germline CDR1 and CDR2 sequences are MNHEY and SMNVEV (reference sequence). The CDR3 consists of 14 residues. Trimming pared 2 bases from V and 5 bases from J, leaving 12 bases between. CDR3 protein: CASSLGGGGTEAFF. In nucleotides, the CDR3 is TGTGCCAGCAGTTTAGGCGGGGGCGGTACTGAAGCTTTCTTT.

The CDR3 DNA sequence: TGTGCCAGCAGCGTTTCCCCGCGTGGGAGGGCCAGGAATGAGCAGTTCTTC. Translation: CASSVSPRGRARNEQFF. The chain is built from TRBV9 and TRBJ2-1, with 7 bases identical to TRBD2. Germline CDR1 is SGDLS and CDR2 is YYNGEE. The CDR3 is 17 amino acids. V was clipped by 2 bases and J by 7 bases; unmatched bases: 15.

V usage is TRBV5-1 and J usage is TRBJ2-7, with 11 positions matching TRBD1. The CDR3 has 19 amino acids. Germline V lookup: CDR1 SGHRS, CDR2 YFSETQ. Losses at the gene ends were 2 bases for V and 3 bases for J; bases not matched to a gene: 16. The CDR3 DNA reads TGCGCCAGCAGCTTCGTTAGGGACAGGGGGACGAGATCATACTACGAGCAGTACTTC. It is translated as CASSFVRDRGTRSYYEQYF.

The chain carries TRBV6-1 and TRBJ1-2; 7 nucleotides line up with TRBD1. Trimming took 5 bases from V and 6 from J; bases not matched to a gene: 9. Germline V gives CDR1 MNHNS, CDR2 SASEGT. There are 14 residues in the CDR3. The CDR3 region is CASSLTQGGNGYTF. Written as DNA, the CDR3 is TGTGCCAGCAGTTTAACGCAGGGGGGTAATGGCTACACCTTC.

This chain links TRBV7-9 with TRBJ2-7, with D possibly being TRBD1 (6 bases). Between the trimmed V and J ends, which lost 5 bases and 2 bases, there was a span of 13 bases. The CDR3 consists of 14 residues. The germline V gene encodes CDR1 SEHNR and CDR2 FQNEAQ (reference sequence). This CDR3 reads CASSTGTSTYEQYF. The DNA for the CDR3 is TGTGCCAGCAGCACCGGGACATCCACCTACGAGCAGTACTTC.

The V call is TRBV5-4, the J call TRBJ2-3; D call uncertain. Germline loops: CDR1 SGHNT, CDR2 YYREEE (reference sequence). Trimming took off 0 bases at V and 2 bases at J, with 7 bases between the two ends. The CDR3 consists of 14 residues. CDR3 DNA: TGTGCCAGCAGCTTGGGACAAAACACAGATACGCAGTATTTT. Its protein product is CASSLGQNTDTQYF.

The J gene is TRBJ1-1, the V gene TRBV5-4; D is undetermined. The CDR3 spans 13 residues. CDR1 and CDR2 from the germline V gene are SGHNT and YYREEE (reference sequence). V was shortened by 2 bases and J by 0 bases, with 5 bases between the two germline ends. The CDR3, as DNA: TGTGCCAGCAGCTTCACATTGAACACTGAAGCTTTCTTT. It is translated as CASSFTLNTEAFF.

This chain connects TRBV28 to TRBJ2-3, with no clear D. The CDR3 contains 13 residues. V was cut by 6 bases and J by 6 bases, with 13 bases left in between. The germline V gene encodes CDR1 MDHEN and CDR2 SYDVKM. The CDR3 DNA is TGTGCCAGCAGAGGGATCGTGGCGGATACGCAGTATTTT. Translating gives CASRGIVADTQYF.

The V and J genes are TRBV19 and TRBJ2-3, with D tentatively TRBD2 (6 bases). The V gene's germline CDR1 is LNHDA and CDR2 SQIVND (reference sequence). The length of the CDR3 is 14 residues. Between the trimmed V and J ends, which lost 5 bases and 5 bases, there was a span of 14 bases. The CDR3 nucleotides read TGTGCCAGTAGTTTCGGCGGGATTGTAGATACGCAGTATTTT. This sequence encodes CASSFGGIVDTQYF.

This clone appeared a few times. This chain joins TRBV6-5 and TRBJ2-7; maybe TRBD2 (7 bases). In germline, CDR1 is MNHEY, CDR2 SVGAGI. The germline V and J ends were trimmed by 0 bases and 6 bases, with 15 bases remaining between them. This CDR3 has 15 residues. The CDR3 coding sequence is TGTGCCAGCAGTTACTCGACAGGCGGGAGTGGCGAGCAGTACTTC. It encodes CASSYSTGGSGEQYF.